A selection of T cell receptor beta chains follows, all from one sample in a study of control samples from healthy donors and cancer patients. Assay used: immunoSEQ multiplex PCR; TCRdb lists only in-frame clones, some missing. In the table there are around 170,000 clones, approximately 92% of which are singletons. The source material was blood. Receptor source: a man aged 30 to 39 in good health. The CDR3 runs from the conserved cysteine through the conserved F or W. Each record gives: CDR3 protein, CDR3 DNA, CDR3 length, D gene, clone size, V gene, J gene. The D gene is left open where the match is weak. Clone size is not always given. Where it is, it says once, few, many or a class for expanded clones.

cdr3_aa: CASRAPQHSNQPQHF; cdr3_nt: TGTGCCAGCAGAGCCCCCCAGCATAGCAATCAGCCCCAGCATTTT; cdr3_length: 15; d_call: .; clone_size: once; v_call: TRBV28; j_call: TRBJ1-5
cdr3_aa: CAISESGSRANEQYF; cdr3_nt: TGTGCCATCAGTGAGTCGGGGTCCAGGGCCAACGAGCAGTACTTC; cdr3_length: 15; d_call: .; clone_size: .; v_call: TRBV10-3; j_call: TRBJ2-7
cdr3_aa: CAIRDQQETQYF; cdr3_nt: TGTGCCATCAGGGACCAGCAAGAGACCCAGTACTTC; cdr3_length: 12; d_call: .; clone_size: once; v_call: TRBV10-3; j_call: TRBJ2-5
cdr3_aa: CASSTKRGYTDTQYF; cdr3_nt: TGTGCCAGTAGTACCAAGCGGGGATACACAGATACGCAGTATTTT; cdr3_length: 15; d_call: TRBD2; clone_size: .; v_call: TRBV19; j_call: TRBJ2-3
cdr3_aa: CASSEGAGNQPQHF; cdr3_nt: TGTGCCAGCAGTGAAGGGGCTGGGAATCAGCCCCAGCATTTT; cdr3_length: 14; d_call: .; clone_size: .; v_call: TRBV2; j_call: TRBJ1-5
cdr3_aa: CASSQESGRRSYNEQFF; cdr3_nt: TGTGCCAGCAGCCAAGAGAGCGGGAGGCGCTCCTACAATGAGCAGTTCTTC; cdr3_length: 17; d_call: TRBD2; clone_size: .; v_call: TRBV3-1/TRBV3-2; j_call: TRBJ2-1
cdr3_aa: CASSYGQNTDTQYF; cdr3_nt: TGTGCCAGCAGTTATGGACAGAACACAGATACGCAGTATTTT; cdr3_length: 14; d_call: .; clone_size: once; v_call: TRBV6-5; j_call: TRBJ2-3
cdr3_aa: CASSQSGTGGSFYNSPLHF; cdr3_nt: TGCGCCAGCAGTCAATCTGGGACAGGGGGAAGCTTTTACAATTCACCCCTCCACTTT; cdr3_length: 19; d_call: TRBD1; clone_size: .; v_call: TRBV23-1; j_call: TRBJ1-6
cdr3_aa: CASSMGARSPDEQFF; cdr3_nt: TGTGCCAGTAGTATGGGGGCTAGATCCCCCGATGAGCAGTTCTTC; cdr3_length: 15; d_call: .; clone_size: .; v_call: TRBV19; j_call: TRBJ2-1
cdr3_aa: CASGTANYGYTF; cdr3_nt: TGTGCCAGCGGGACAGCTAACTATGGCTACACCTTC; cdr3_length: 12; d_call: TRBD1; clone_size: .; v_call: TRBV27; j_call: TRBJ1-2
cdr3_aa: CASSVGVDNNQPQHF; cdr3_nt: TGTGCCAGCAGCGTAGGTGTGGACAACAATCAGCCCCAGCATTTT; cdr3_length: 15; d_call: .; clone_size: .; v_call: TRBV9; j_call: TRBJ1-5
cdr3_aa: CASSHPLRDYEQYF; cdr3_nt: TGTGCCAGCAGCCATCCTCTGCGGGACTACGAGCAGTACTTC; cdr3_length: 14; d_call: .; clone_size: once; v_call: TRBV7-8; j_call: TRBJ2-7
cdr3_aa: CASSRGQRGVETQYF; cdr3_nt: TGTGCCAGTAGCCGCGGACAGCGGGGGGTGGAGACCCAGTACTTC; cdr3_length: 15; d_call: TRBD2; clone_size: .; v_call: TRBV19; j_call: TRBJ2-5
cdr3_aa: CASSLQGSGTEAFF; cdr3_nt: TGTGCCAGCAGCTTACAGGGGTCCGGGACTGAAGCTTTCTTT; cdr3_length: 14; d_call: .; clone_size: .; v_call: TRBV7-2; j_call: TRBJ1-1
cdr3_aa: CASGTGGTTYNEQFF; cdr3_nt: TGTGCCAGCGGGACCGGCGGGACAACCTACAATGAGCAGTTCTTC; cdr3_length: 15; d_call: .; clone_size: .; v_call: TRBV2; j_call: TRBJ2-1
cdr3_aa: CASSQGGRGPDTQYF; cdr3_nt: TGTGCCAGCAGCCAAGGGGGGAGGGGCCCAGATACGCAGTATTTT; cdr3_length: 15; d_call: TRBD2; clone_size: once; v_call: TRBV3-1/TRBV3-2; j_call: TRBJ2-3
cdr3_aa: CASSVTMGPQETQYF; cdr3_nt: TGTGCCAGCAGCGTAACAATGGGACCCCAAGAGACCCAGTACTTC; cdr3_length: 15; d_call: .; clone_size: .; v_call: TRBV9; j_call: TRBJ2-5
cdr3_aa: CASSARQAPYEQYF; cdr3_nt: TGTGCCAGCAGCGCCAGACAGGCGCCCTACGAGCAGTACTTC; cdr3_length: 14; d_call: .; clone_size: .; v_call: TRBV28; j_call: TRBJ2-7
cdr3_aa: CASRVQGINEQYF; cdr3_nt: TGTGCCAGCAGGGTACAGGGTATAAACGAGCAGTACTTC; cdr3_length: 13; d_call: .; clone_size: .; v_call: TRBV27; j_call: TRBJ2-7
cdr3_aa: CASSGSGLASGPQETQYF; cdr3_nt: TGTGCCAGCAGTGGGTCGGGACTGGCTAGCGGGCCTCAAGAGACCCAGTACTTC; cdr3_length: 18; d_call: TRBD2; clone_size: once; v_call: TRBV2; j_call: TRBJ2-5
cdr3_aa: CASSIGEKLFF; cdr3_nt: TGTGCCAGTAGTATAGGTGAAAAACTGTTTTTT; cdr3_length: 11; d_call: .; clone_size: .; v_call: TRBV19; j_call: TRBJ1-4
cdr3_aa: CASSYLARVGYGYTF; cdr3_nt: TGTGCCAGCAGTTACCTTGCTCGCGTCGGCTATGGCTACACCTTC; cdr3_length: 15; d_call: .; clone_size: .; v_call: TRBV6-2/TRBV6-3; j_call: TRBJ1-2
cdr3_aa: CASSQGLGQETQYF; cdr3_nt: TGTGCCAGCAGTCAGGGTTTAGGGCAAGAGACCCAGTACTTC; cdr3_length: 14; d_call: .; clone_size: .; v_call: TRBV2; j_call: TRBJ2-5
cdr3_aa: CASSFSSWTFQSGDTQYF; cdr3_nt: TGTGCCAGCAGCTTTAGTTCCTGGACTTTTCAATCGGGGGATACGCAGTATTTT; cdr3_length: 18; d_call: .; clone_size: .; v_call: TRBV5-4; j_call: TRBJ2-3
cdr3_aa: CASSKASGNRETQYF; cdr3_nt: TGTGCCAGCAGTAAAGCTAGCGGGAATCGAGAGACCCAGTACTTC; cdr3_length: 15; d_call: TRBD2; clone_size: .; v_call: TRBV25-1; j_call: TRBJ2-5
cdr3_aa: CSGQKGSSGNTIYF; cdr3_nt: TGCAGCGGACAAAAGGGTAGCTCTGGAAACACCATATATTTT; cdr3_length: 14; d_call: .; clone_size: .; v_call: TRBV29-1; j_call: TRBJ1-3
cdr3_aa: CASSLARIQGSNYGYTF; cdr3_nt: TGCGCCAGCAGCTTGGCCCGTATACAGGGGTCTAACTATGGCTACACCTTC; cdr3_length: 17; d_call: TRBD1; clone_size: .; v_call: TRBV5-1; j_call: TRBJ1-2
cdr3_aa: CASSPRTRGNEQFF; cdr3_nt: TGTGCCAGCAGTCCAAGGACTAGAGGCAATGAGCAGTTCTTC; cdr3_length: 14; d_call: TRBD2; clone_size: once; v_call: TRBV4-2; j_call: TRBJ2-1
cdr3_aa: CATSRGGNMPYEQYF; cdr3_nt: TGTGCCACCAGCAGAGGTGGTAACATGCCATACGAGCAGTACTTC; cdr3_length: 15; d_call: .; clone_size: .; v_call: TRBV15; j_call: TRBJ2-7
cdr3_aa: CSVVVGGTGELFF; cdr3_nt: TGCAGCGTTGTAGTTGGCGGGACCGGGGAGCTGTTTTTT; cdr3_length: 13; d_call: .; clone_size: .; v_call: TRBV29-1; j_call: TRBJ2-2
cdr3_aa: CASSGDRANYGYTF; cdr3_nt: TGTGCCAGCAGCGGGGACAGGGCAAACTATGGCTACACCTTC; cdr3_length: 14; d_call: TRBD1; clone_size: .; v_call: TRBV6-6; j_call: TRBJ1-2
cdr3_aa: CSAAGWNSGNTIYF; cdr3_nt: TGCAGCGCGGCGGGCTGGAACTCTGGAAACACCATATATTTT; cdr3_length: 14; d_call: .; clone_size: .; v_call: TRBV29-1; j_call: TRBJ1-3
cdr3_aa: CASSQFSGTNTGELFF; cdr3_nt: TGTGCCAGCAGCCAATTTAGCGGGACTAACACCGGGGAGCTGTTTTTT; cdr3_length: 16; d_call: TRBD2; clone_size: .; v_call: TRBV4-2; j_call: TRBJ2-2
cdr3_aa: CATSEPPAGIGNTIYF; cdr3_nt: TGTGCCACCAGTGAACCCCCCGCAGGGATAGGAAACACCATATATTTT; cdr3_length: 16; d_call: .; clone_size: .; v_call: TRBV24-1; j_call: TRBJ1-3
cdr3_aa: CASRKDGYEQYF; cdr3_nt: TGTGCCAGCAGGAAGGACGGTTACGAGCAGTACTTC; cdr3_length: 12; d_call: .; clone_size: .; v_call: TRBV12-3/TRBV12-4; j_call: TRBJ2-7
cdr3_aa: CASSVVQGSTEAFF; cdr3_nt: TGTGCCAGCAGCGTAGTACAGGGAAGTACTGAAGCTTTCTTT; cdr3_length: 14; d_call: .; clone_size: .; v_call: TRBV9; j_call: TRBJ1-1
cdr3_aa: CASSYQGARTGELFF; cdr3_nt: TGTGCCAGCAGTTACCAGGGGGCGCGGACCGGGGAGCTGTTTTTT; cdr3_length: 15; d_call: TRBD1; clone_size: .; v_call: TRBV28; j_call: TRBJ2-2
cdr3_aa: CASSLDFWTGYDNEQFF; cdr3_nt: TGTGCCAGCAGCTTAGATTTTTGGACAGGGTACGACAATGAGCAGTTCTTC; cdr3_length: 17; d_call: TRBD1; clone_size: .; v_call: TRBV11-2; j_call: TRBJ2-1
cdr3_aa: CASSSGGTIYF; cdr3_nt: TGTGCCAGCAGCTCCGGGGGCACCATATATTTT; cdr3_length: 11; d_call: .; clone_size: .; v_call: TRBV6-5; j_call: TRBJ1-3
cdr3_aa: CASSLTGQGAYGYTF; cdr3_nt: TGTGCCAGCAGCTTAACGGGACAGGGGGCCTATGGCTACACCTTC; cdr3_length: 15; d_call: TRBD1; clone_size: .; v_call: TRBV7-2; j_call: TRBJ1-2
cdr3_aa: CASSQAGGYGYTF; cdr3_nt: TGCGCCAGCAGCCAAGCGGGGGGCTATGGCTACACCTTC; cdr3_length: 13; d_call: .; clone_size: .; v_call: TRBV4-1; j_call: TRBJ1-2
cdr3_aa: CASTQMRGNYGYTF; cdr3_nt: TGTGCCAGCACCCAAATGAGAGGGAACTATGGCTACACCTTC; cdr3_length: 14; d_call: .; clone_size: .; v_call: TRBV6-5; j_call: TRBJ1-2
cdr3_aa: CASTEGQGPNQPQHF; cdr3_nt: TGTGCCAGCACCGAGGGACAGGGACCAAATCAGCCCCAGCATTTT; cdr3_length: 15; d_call: TRBD1; clone_size: .; v_call: TRBV28; j_call: TRBJ1-5
cdr3_aa: CASSEGRRQNTEAFF; cdr3_nt: TGTGCCAGCAGTGAAGGACGGAGACAGAACACTGAAGCTTTCTTT; cdr3_length: 15; d_call: .; clone_size: .; v_call: TRBV2; j_call: TRBJ1-1
cdr3_aa: CASSLDNYGYTF; cdr3_nt: TGTGCCAGCAGCTTAGACAACTATGGCTACACCTTC; cdr3_length: 12; d_call: .; clone_size: .; v_call: TRBV7-3; j_call: TRBJ1-2
cdr3_aa: CASSPGSPQQGAPLHF; cdr3_nt: TGTGCCAGCAGCCCCGGGTCACCACAACAAGGGGCACCCCTCCACTTT; cdr3_length: 16; d_call: .; clone_size: .; v_call: TRBV11-2; j_call: TRBJ1-6
cdr3_aa: CASSPALAGGPDEQFF; cdr3_nt: TGTGCCAGCAGCCCAGCGCTAGCGGGGGGGCCCGATGAGCAGTTCTTC; cdr3_length: 16; d_call: TRBD2; clone_size: .; v_call: TRBV7-2; j_call: TRBJ2-1
cdr3_aa: CSVEPGTGWAGYTF; cdr3_nt: TGCAGCGTTGAGCCCGGCACAGGGTGGGCTGGCTACACCTTC; cdr3_length: 14; d_call: .; clone_size: .; v_call: TRBV29-1; j_call: TRBJ1-2
cdr3_aa: CASSVRVLTGGSYEQYF; cdr3_nt: TGTGCCAGCAGCGTAAGGGTACTGACAGGGGGCTCTTACGAGCAGTACTTC; cdr3_length: 17; d_call: TRBD1; clone_size: once; v_call: TRBV7-2; j_call: TRBJ2-7